These 18 T cell receptor beta chains were all obtained from the same sample, sequenced in a study of human T cells and chemical hapten exposure. MiXCR, run by TCRdb on the RACE reads, gives a single entry per CDR3 protein. The repertoire has 300,000 to 400,000 distinct CDR3 sequences, approximately 6.9% of them found once; the top ten carry 8.4%. As to time point: patch test 1, 2 weeks after DPC sensitization. Treatment denoted: therapeutic diphenylcyclopropenone sensitization with weekly scalp DPC. The specimen comprised whole blood, sampled in connection with sensitization to the hapten diphenylcyclopropenone (DPC). All receptors come from a woman younger than 30 with alopecia areata. Some clones in this sample may be carry-over from other donors' samples.

This clonotype came up a few times. This rearrangement joins TRBV6-5 to TRBJ2-1, with TRBD2 matching 12 bases. Germline CDR1 and CDR2: MNHEY and SVGAGI. The CDR3 covers 17 residues. Losses at the gene ends were 0 bases for V and 5 bases for J; bases not matched to a gene: 5. The CDR3 nucleotides read TGTGCCAGCAGTTACTCGAGGCTAGCGGGGGGGGACAATGAGCAGTTCTTC. Amino acid sequence: CASSYSRLAGGDNEQFF.

This chain joins TRBV5-4 and TRBJ1-4, with D possibly being TRBD1 (6 bases). Looked up from germline, CDR1 is SGHNT and CDR2 is YYREEE (reference sequence). With 2 bases removed from V and 5 bases from J, the gap between germline ends came to 13 bases. The CDR3 has 15 residues. The CDR3 DNA reads TGTGCCAGCAGCTTCATTCAGGGGATCAATGAAAAACTGTTTTTT. Its translation: CASSFIQGINEKLFF.

This clonotype has more than one count but fewer than ten. J is TRBJ1-1 and V is TRBV20-1; unclear D gene. Germline CDR1 DFQATT, CDR2 SNEGSKA (reference sequence). The CDR3 is made up of 13 amino acids. The ends were cut back, 6 bases at V and 1 base at J, with 12 bases in the middle. The CDR3 reads CSAMNDGNTEAFF. CDR3 bases: TGCAGTGCGATGAATGACGGGAACACTGAAGCTTTCTTT.

This clonotype occurred a few times. The rearrangement uses TRBV5-6 and TRBJ2-1; 9 bases agree with TRBD2. The V gene's germline CDR1 is SGHDT and CDR2 YYEEEE. V lost 4 bases to trimming and J lost 10 bases; unmatched junction nucleotides: 18. The CDR3 has 17 amino acids. As DNA, the CDR3 is TGTGCCAGCAGCCAGACCGCCGGGACTAGCCGGGATGGGGAGCAGTTCTTC. Amino acids: CASSQTAGTSRDGEQFF. The whole variable domain, remainder taken from reference TRBV5-6 and TRBJ2-1, is DAGVTQSPTHLIKTRGQQVTLRCSPKSGHDTVSWYQQALGQGPQFIFQYYEEEERQRGNFPDRFSGHQFPNYSSELNVNALLLGDSALYLCASSQTAGTSRDGEQFFGPGTRLTVL.

The V gene is TRBV3-1, the J gene TRBJ2-2; D gene unclear. The CDR3 is made up of 14 amino acids. Germline V gene lookup returns CDR1 LGHDT and CDR2 YNNKEL (reference sequence). V dropped 1 base and J dropped 1 base, with 4 bases sitting between them. The CDR3 DNA sequence: TGTGCCAGCAGCCAAGTGCGGAACACCGGGGAGCTGTTTTTT. Protein: CASSQVRNTGELFF. Complete variable domain (other parts from reference TRBV3-1 and TRBJ2-2): DTAVSQTPKYLVTQMGNDKSIKCEQNLGHDTMYWYKQDSKKFLKIMFSYNNKELIINETVPNRFSPKSPDKAHLNLHINSLELGDSAVYFCASSQVRNTGELFFGEGSRLTVL.

This chain joins TRBV14 and TRBJ1-2; TRBD1 is a possible D gene (5 bases). The V gene lost 0 bases and the J gene lost 4 bases, with 12 bases spanning the gap. The CDR3 length is 15 residues. CDR1 and CDR2 from the germline V gene are SGHDN and FVKESK. The CDR3 coding sequence is TGTGCCAGCAGCCAAGACCAGGGCCACTTCTATGGCTACACCTTC. This sequence encodes CASSQDQGHFYGYTF.

This sequence joins TRBV14 and TRBJ2-3; D ambiguous. CDR1 is SGHDN, CDR2 FVKESK, per germline. The CDR3 covers 13 residues. The germline V and J ends were trimmed by 8 bases and 1 base, with 10 bases remaining between them. The CDR3 loop is CASGISGTDTQYF. In nucleotides, the CDR3 is TGTGCCAGCGGAATATCAGGCACAGATACGCAGTATTTT. Complete variable domain (other parts from reference TRBV14 and TRBJ2-3): EAGVTQFPSHSVIEKGQTVTLRCDPISGHDNLYWYRRVMGKEIKFLLHFVKESKQDESGMPNNRFLAERTGGTYSTLKVQPAELEDSGVYFCASGISGTDTQYFGPGTRLTVL.

This clonotype was found a few times. It differs at one base from a far larger clone, so likely a read error. This chain's CDR3 is CASSFGKTEAFF. CDR3 sequence (DNA): TGTGCCAGCAGTTTCGGGAAAACTGAAGCTTTCTTT. The chain employs TRBV12-3 or TRBV12-4 and TRBJ1-1, with D unclear. This CDR3 region has 12 residues. V lost 3 bases and J 5 bases, leaving 7 bases between the germline ends.

This clonotype was counted a few times. The chain recombines TRBV16 with TRBJ1-1; D possibly corresponds to TRBD1 (5 bases). The length of the CDR3 is 12 residues. Between the trimmed V and J ends, which lost 2 bases and 11 bases, there was a span of 12 bases. The germline V gene has CDR1 KGHSY and CDR2 FQNENV. The CDR3, as DNA: TGTGCCAGCAGCCAAGGGGGACGGGCGGCTTTCTTT. This codes for CASSQGGRAAFF.

This clonotype was detected ten times or more. V usage is TRBV2 and J usage is TRBJ2-4, with D perhaps matching TRBD2 (6 bases). The V end lost 6 bases, the J end lost 1 base, and 7 bases lay between the germline ends. Germline loops: CDR1 SNHLY, CDR2 FYNNEI. This CDR3 comprises 13 residues. Here the CDR3 DNA reads TGTGCCAGCAGGGAGGGTGCCAAAAACATTCAGTACTTC. Encoded protein: CASREGAKNIQYF.

Note on this clonotype: Being one base from a much bigger clone, this may be a read error. The rearrangement links TRBV20-1 to TRBJ2-7, with TRBD1 matching over 7 bases. The V gene end was trimmed by 7 bases and the J gene end by 0 bases; junction bases not matched to a gene: 6. This CDR3 spans 13 amino acids. Germline values: CDR1 DFQATT, CDR2 SNEGSKA (reference sequence). The CDR3 DNA reads as TGCAGTGTTACCCGGACAGGCTCCTACGAGCAGTACTTC. This translates into CSVTRTGSYEQYF.

There are many counts of this clonotype. The CDR3 DNA is TGTGCCAGCAGCCTAGGGGGTGGCTCTGGGGCCAACGTCCTGACTTTC. This sequence encodes CASSLGGGSGANVLTF. The gene calls are TRBV7-3 and TRBJ2-6; possibly TRBD1 for D (6 bases). V was cut by 5 bases and J by 0 bases, with 11 bases left in between. Germline loops: CDR1 SGHTA, CDR2 FQGTGA. The CDR3 is made up of 16 amino acids.

The chain carries TRBV4-3 and TRBJ2-7; 8 nucleotides agree with TRBD2. The CDR3 length is 15 residues. Germline V gives CDR1 LGHNA, CDR2 YSLEER. V shed 1 base, J shed 5 bases, and the junction held 7 bases outside the gene matches. CDR3 residues: CASSQVPSGLDEQYF. The DNA of the CDR3 is TGCGCCAGCAGCCAAGTACCTAGCGGGTTGGACGAGCAGTACTTC.

This chain connects TRBV29-1 to TRBJ1-6, with D possibly being TRBD1 (5 bases). The CDR3 runs 14 residues. Looked up from germline, CDR1 is SQVTM and CDR2 is ANQGSEA. The V end was cut by 4 bases, the J end by 6 bases, with 13 bases between. This CDR3 reads CSVGEQGGNSPLHF. DNA of the CDR3: TGCAGCGTTGGTGAGCAGGGAGGTAATTCACCCCTCCACTTT.

In its sample, this clonotype was seen a few times. The chain joins TRBV4-1 to TRBJ1-2; D not resolved. V lost 0 bases and J lost 6, with 2 bases in between. Germline CDR1 reads MGHRA; CDR2 reads YSYEKL. The length of the CDR3 is 11 residues. Here the CDR3 DNA reads TGCGCCAGCAGCCAAGACGATGGCTACACCTTC. The encoded protein is CASSQDDGYTF.

This clonotype was observed a few times. V is TRBV15 and J is TRBJ1-5; D not resolved. This CDR3 has 13 residues. Trimming left V 5 bases short and J 7 bases short, with 12 bases between. The germline CDR1 and CDR2 sequences are LNHNV and YYDKDF (reference sequence). The CDR3 bases are TGTGCCACCAGCCGCGGATACCAACAGCCCCAGCATTTT. It codes for CATSRGYQQPQHF. Using reference TRBV15 and TRBJ1-5 for the parts outside the CDR3, the full variable domain is DAMVIQNPRYQVTQFGKPVTLSCSQTLNHNVMYWYQQKSSQAPKLLFHYYDKDFNNEADTPDNFQSRRPNTSFCFLDIRSPGLGDTAMYLCATSRGYQQPQHFGDGTRLSIL.

This clonotype was seen many times. The chain combines TRBV28 with TRBJ2-7; possibly TRBD1 or TRBD2 for D (6 bases each). Trimming pared 2 bases from V and 3 bases from J, leaving 11 bases between. Germline V gene lookup returns CDR1 MDHEN and CDR2 SYDVKM. The CDR3 is 14 amino acids. The CDR3 DNA follows: TGTGCCAGCAGTTTAACCGGGGGCAGCTACGAGCAGTACTTC. Its protein product is CASSLTGGSYEQYF. Variable domain in full (rest from reference TRBV28 and TRBJ2-7): DVKVTQSSRYLVKRTGEKVFLECVQDMDHENMFWYRQDPGLGLRLIYFSYDVKMKEKGDIPEGYSVSREKKERFSLILESASTNQTSMYLCASSLTGGSYEQYFGPGTRLTVT.

This clonotype was detected a few times. The chain couples TRBV20-1 to TRBJ1-6; possibly TRBD1 for D (6 bases). Trimming left V 5 bases short and J 6 bases short, with 20 bases between. CDR3 size: 16 residues. Germline V gene data show CDR1 as DFQATT and CDR2 as SNEGSKA (reference sequence). DNA of the CDR3: TGCAGTGCTTACCCCGCACCGACAGGAGGTAATTCACCCCTCCACTTT. Amino acids: CSAYPAPTGGNSPLHF.